The 5 T cell receptor beta chains listed next were all sequenced from one sample in a study of regulatory T cells in long-lasting Graves disease. Libraries of TCR beta came from iRepertoire HTBI primers plus Arm-PCR of CDR3 regions. TCRdb reprocessed the multiplex PCR reads with MiXCR, giving one entry per CDR3 protein. The sample holds over 400,000 distinct CDR3 sequences, 12% to 15% seen once. Time point noted: newly diagnosed GD, antithyroid drugs for less than 3 months. Following extraction of RNA from PBMCs, that RNA was used to make the TCR library. This sample also appeared in a second study, on T cells in Graves' hyperthyroidism and ophthalmopathy.

The material sequenced was peripheral blood mononuclear cells (PBMCs), taken at new diagnosis, from a patient treated with antithyroid drugs. The receptor source for this set is a woman aged 45 to 65 with Graves disease.

There are many counts of this clonotype. The chain is built from TRBV10-3 and TRBJ1-1; D gene unclear. The CDR3 has 15 residues. Trimming left V 2 bases short and J 8 bases short, with 18 bases between. Germline V gives CDR1 ENHRY, CDR2 SYGVKD. The CDR3 loop is CAISEPGMWGSEAFF. The CDR3 nucleotides are TGTGCCATCAGTGAGCCGGGAATGTGGGGTTCGGAAGCTTTCTTT.

In its sample, this clonotype was seen many times. This rearrangement joins TRBV28 to TRBJ2-1; 7 positions match TRBD2. In germline, CDR1 is MDHEN, CDR2 SYDVKM. V dropped 8 bases and J dropped 1; count of bases not matched to a gene: 17. CDR3 length: 18 residues. For the CDR3, the DNA is TGTGCCAGCCGAATAACCGGGTTACTAGCGAAATCCTACAATGAGCAGTTCTTC. Translation gives CASRITGLLAKSYNEQFF.

This clonotype has a count of ten or more. This chain links TRBV10-1 with TRBJ2-7, with D perhaps matching TRBD1 or TRBD2 (6 bases each). The CDR3 is 15 residues long. Germline loops: CDR1 WNHNN, CDR2 SYGVQD (reference sequence). Trimming removed 3 bases at V and 2 bases at J, with 14 bases between. The CDR3 DNA reads as TGCGCCAGCAGTGAAGGGGGGACATCTCCCTACGAGCAGTACTTC. Translated, it gives CASSEGGTSPYEQYF.

J is TRBJ1-1 and V is TRBV9; no reliable D call. Germline CDR1 SGDLS, CDR2 YYNGEE. The V gene lost 7 bases and the J gene lost 11 bases, with 9 bases spanning the gap. The CDR3 spans 9 residues. CDR3: CASSSMAFF. As DNA, the CDR3 is TGTGCCAGCTCCTCAATGGCTTTCTTT.

This chain links TRBV7-9 with TRBJ1-4; 7 bases are a match to TRBD1. Looked up from germline, CDR1 is SEHNR and CDR2 is FQNEAQ (reference sequence). Unmatched junction bases numbered 9, after V lost 6 bases and J lost 8 bases. This CDR3 spans 14 amino acids. Here the CDR3 DNA reads TGTGCCAGCAGTCCTCCGGGACAGCCGGAAAAACTGTTTTTT. Translating gives CASSPPGQPEKLFF.